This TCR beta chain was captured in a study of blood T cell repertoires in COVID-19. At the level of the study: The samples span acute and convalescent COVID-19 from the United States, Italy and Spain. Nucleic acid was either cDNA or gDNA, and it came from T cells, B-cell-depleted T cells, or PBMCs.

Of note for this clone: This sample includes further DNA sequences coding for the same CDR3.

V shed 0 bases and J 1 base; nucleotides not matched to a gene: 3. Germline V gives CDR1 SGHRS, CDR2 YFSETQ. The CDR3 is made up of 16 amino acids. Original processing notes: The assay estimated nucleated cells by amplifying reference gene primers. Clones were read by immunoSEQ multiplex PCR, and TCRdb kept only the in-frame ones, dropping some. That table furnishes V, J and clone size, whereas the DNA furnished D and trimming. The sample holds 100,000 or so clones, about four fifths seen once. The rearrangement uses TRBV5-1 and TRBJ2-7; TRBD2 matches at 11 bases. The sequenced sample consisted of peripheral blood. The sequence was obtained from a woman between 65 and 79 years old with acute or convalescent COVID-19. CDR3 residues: CASSLGTSGLSYEQYF. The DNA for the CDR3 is TGCGCCAGCAGCTTGGGGACTAGCGGGCTTTCCTACGAGCAGTACTTC.